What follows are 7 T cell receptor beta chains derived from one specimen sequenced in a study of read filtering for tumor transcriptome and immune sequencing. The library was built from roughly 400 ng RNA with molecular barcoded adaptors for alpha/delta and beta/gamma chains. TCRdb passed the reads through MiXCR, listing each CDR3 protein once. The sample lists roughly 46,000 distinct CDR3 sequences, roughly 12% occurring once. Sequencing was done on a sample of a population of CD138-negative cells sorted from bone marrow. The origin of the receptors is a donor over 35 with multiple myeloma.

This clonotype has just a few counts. This chain's CDR3 is CSVERVPEAFF. Written as DNA, the CDR3 is TGCAGCGTTGAAAGGGTTCCTGAAGCTTTCTTT. The chain couples TRBV29-1 to TRBJ1-1; D ambiguous. CDR1 and CDR2 (germline): SQVTM, ANQGSEA. Trimming took off 2 bases at V and 6 bases at J, with 7 bases between the two ends. The CDR3 contains 11 residues.

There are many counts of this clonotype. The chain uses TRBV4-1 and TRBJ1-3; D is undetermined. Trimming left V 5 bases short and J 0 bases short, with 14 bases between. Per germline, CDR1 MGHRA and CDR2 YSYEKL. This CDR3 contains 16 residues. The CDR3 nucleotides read TGCGCCAGCAGCGGAAGAGCCAGTAACTCTGGAAACACCATATATTTT. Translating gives CASSGRASNSGNTIYF.

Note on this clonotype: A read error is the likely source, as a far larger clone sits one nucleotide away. CDR3 DNA sequence: TGTGCCAGCAGCGCCGGACTGAATGAGCAGTTCTTC. Protein product: CASSAGLNEQFF. The rearrangement joins TRBV11-1 to TRBJ2-1; tentatively, D is TRBD2 (5 bases). Trimming pared 5 bases from V and 7 bases from J, leaving 9 bases between. This CDR3 is built from 12 residues. From germline, CDR1 is SGHAT and CDR2 FQDESV (reference sequence).

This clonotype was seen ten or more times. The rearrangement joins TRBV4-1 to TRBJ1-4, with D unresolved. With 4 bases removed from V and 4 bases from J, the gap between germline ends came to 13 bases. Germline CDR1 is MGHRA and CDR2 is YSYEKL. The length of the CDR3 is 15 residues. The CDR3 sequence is CASSLGARNNEKLFF. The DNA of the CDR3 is TGCGCCAGCAGCCTAGGTGCTCGCAATAATGAAAAACTGTTTTTT.

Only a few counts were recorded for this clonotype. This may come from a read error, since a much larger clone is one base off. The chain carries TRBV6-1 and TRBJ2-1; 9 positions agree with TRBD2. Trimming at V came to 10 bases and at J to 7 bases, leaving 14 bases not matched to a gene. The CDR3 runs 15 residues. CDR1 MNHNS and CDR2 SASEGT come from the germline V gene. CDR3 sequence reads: CAIRGGAGGRNEQFF. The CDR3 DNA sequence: TGTGCCATCAGGGGTGGAGCGGGAGGCCGGAATGAGCAGTTCTTC.

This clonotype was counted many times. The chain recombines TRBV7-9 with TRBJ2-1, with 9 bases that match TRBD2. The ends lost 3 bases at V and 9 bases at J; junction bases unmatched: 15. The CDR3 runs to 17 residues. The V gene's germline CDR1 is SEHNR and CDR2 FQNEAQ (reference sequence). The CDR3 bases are TGTGCCAGCAGCTTTCGAGTAGCGGGAGTCCCGGTTCCTGAGCAGTTCTTC. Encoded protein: CASSFRVAGVPVPEQFF.

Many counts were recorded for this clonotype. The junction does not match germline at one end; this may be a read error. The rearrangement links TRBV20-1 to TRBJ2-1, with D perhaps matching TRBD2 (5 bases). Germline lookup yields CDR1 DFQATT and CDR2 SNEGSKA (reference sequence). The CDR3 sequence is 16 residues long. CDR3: CSARNSRGPLGNEQLF. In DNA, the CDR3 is TGCAGTGCTAGGAATTCCCGGGGTCCTTTGGGCAATGAGCAGCTCTTC.